This entry lists 15 T cell receptor beta chains sequenced from one sample in a study of blood T cell repertoires in COVID-19. Produced via immunoSEQ multiplex PCR; TCRdb's table is partial and in-frame only. The table has more than 40,000 clones, about 86% seen once; the top ten hold 3.1%. Sequences were obtained from PBMCs or T cells enriched from blood (not recorded which). Receptors were obtained from a woman aged 50 to 65 who had recovered from COVID-19.

This clone has a single count. The genes are TRBV5-4 and TRBJ2-7; TRBD1 might be the D (6 bases). The CDR3 has 13 amino acids. Between the trimmed V and J ends, which lost 4 bases and 3 bases, there was a span of 11 bases. Germline V lookup: CDR1 SGHNT, CDR2 YYREEE (reference sequence). The CDR3 sequence: CASSQGQSYEQYF. CDR3 sequence (DNA): TGTGCCAGCAGCCAAGGACAGAGCTACGAGCAGTACTTC.

The V gene is TRBV18, the J gene TRBJ2-2; D gene uncertain. This CDR3 has 13 residues. Per germline, CDR1 KGHSH and CDR2 LQKENI. Trimming pared 6 bases from V and 5 bases from J, leaving 10 bases between. CDR3: CASSDSRTGELFF. CDR3 bases: TGTGCCAGCTCTGACTCGCGGACCGGGGAGCTGTTTTTT.

The chain links TRBV18 to TRBJ1-4; TRBD1 is a possible D gene (5 bases). The CDR3 covers 16 residues. Germline V gene lookup returns CDR1 KGHSH and CDR2 LQKENI. The ends were cut back, 2 bases at V and 0 bases at J, with 10 bases in the middle. CDR3 in amino acids: CASSPTDTTTNEKLFF. CDR3 coding DNA: TGTGCCAGCTCACCAACGGACACCACAACTAATGAAAAACTGTTTTTT.

DNA for the CDR3: TGTGCCAGCTACCCGGGACTAGCGGGGTACAATGAGCAGTTCTTC. Encoded protein: CASYPGLAGYNEQFF. The rearrangement uses TRBV18 and TRBJ2-1, with 13 positions matching TRBD2. Germline V gene lookup returns CDR1 KGHSH and CDR2 LQKENI. The CDR3 covers 15 residues. J was trimmed by 4 bases and V by 7 bases; bases with no gene match: 4.

This clone was detected only a few times. This rearrangement joins TRBV19 to TRBJ1-5; TRBD1 matches at 9 bases. CDR1 is LNHDA, CDR2 SQIVND, per germline (reference sequence). Trimming removed 6 bases from V and 9 bases from J; junction bases left unmatched: 9. There are 14 residues in the CDR3. CDR3 nucleotide sequence: TGTGCCAGTAGCTTGGACAGGGGACGGGGGCCCCAGCATTTT. This sequence encodes CASSLDRGRGPQHF.

This clone was counted a few times. The genes are TRBV28 and TRBJ1-4; D is perhaps TRBD1 (6 bases). Between the trimmed V and J ends, which lost 10 bases and 12 bases, there was a span of 24 bases. Germline CDR1 reads MDHEN; CDR2 reads SYDVKM. CDR3 size: 14 residues. The CDR3 protein is CATRDIQGRGELFF. In nucleotides, the CDR3 is TGTGCCACCAGAGACATTCAGGGGCGGGGGGAACTGTTTTTT.

V usage is TRBV27 and J usage is TRBJ2-1; no firm D call. Germline CDR1 reads MNHEY; CDR2 reads SMNVEV (reference sequence). The CDR3 has 13 residues. Trimming removed 4 bases from V and 9 bases from J, with 13 bases in between. DNA of the CDR3: TGTGCCAGCAGTTCCCCCCCCTTCAGTGAGCAGTTCTTC. Translation: CASSSPPFSEQFF.

The V gene is TRBV7-9, the J gene TRBJ2-7; TRBD2 agrees at 8 bases. The CDR3 sequence is 18 residues long. Germline V gene sequence: CDR1 SEHNR, CDR2 FQNEAQ (reference sequence). Trimming at V came to 3 bases and at J to 3 bases, leaving 16 bases not matched to a gene. The CDR3 spells CASSFSETAGAFFYEQYF. CDR3 nucleotides: TGTGCCAGCAGCTTTTCTGAGACAGCGGGGGCGTTTTTCTACGAGCAGTACTTC.

The gene calls are TRBV28 and TRBJ2-7; 7 positions agree with TRBD1. V lost 4 bases, J lost 8 bases, and 5 bases stayed unmatched. Germline loops: CDR1 MDHEN, CDR2 SYDVKM. The CDR3 runs 12 residues. The CDR3 loop reads CASSSGTVKQYF. The CDR3 DNA follows: TGTGCCAGCAGTTCCGGGACAGTCAAGCAGTACTTC.

The chain employs TRBV20-1 and TRBJ1-1, with D perhaps matching TRBD1 (5 bases). The CDR3 contains 12 residues. V lost 3 bases to trimming and J lost 9 bases, with 14 bases between them. Per the germline V gene, CDR1 is DFQATT and CDR2 is SNEGSKA (reference sequence). CDR3 coding DNA: TGCAGTGCTAGTACGACAGTTCAACAAGCTTTCTTT. It encodes CSASTTVQQAFF.

The chain couples TRBV6-2 or TRBV6-3 to TRBJ2-3; 9 bases agree with TRBD2. CDR3 length equals 16 residues. V was pared by 2 bases and J by 0 bases, with 3 bases of the junction left unmatched. CDR1 and CDR2 (germline): MNHEY, SVGEGT. As DNA, the CDR3 is TGTGCCAGCAGTTACGGTGCGGGGGGGAGCACAGATACGCAGTATTTT. Encoded protein: CASSYGAGGSTDTQYF.

J is TRBJ2-5 and V is TRBV4-2; TRBD2 aligns across 14 bases. This CDR3 has 19 residues. Germline assignment: CDR1 LGHNA and CDR2 YNFKEQ. The V gene end was trimmed by 0 bases and the J gene end by 4 bases; junction bases not matched to a gene: 10. CDR3 sequence: CASSQDGLAGGVLGETQYF. The CDR3 region has the DNA TGTGCCAGCAGCCAAGATGGACTAGCGGGGGGAGTTTTAGGAGAGACCCAGTACTTC.

The chain uses TRBV6-5 and TRBJ1-6; D gene unclear. CDR1 and CDR2 (germline): MNHEY, SVGAGI. The CDR3 is made up of 16 amino acids. Trimming pared 2 bases from V and 7 bases from J, leaving 15 bases between. The CDR3 sequence is CASSYDRAGPNSPLHF. CDR3 coding DNA: TGTGCCAGCAGTTACGACCGCGCGGGTCCCAATTCACCCCTCCACTTT.

This chain uses TRBV12-3 or TRBV12-4 with TRBJ1-1, with D maybe TRBD1 (5 bases). This CDR3 comprises 13 residues. Between the trimmed V and J ends, which lost 6 bases and 11 bases, there was a span of 19 bases. CDR3 bases: TGTGCCAGCAGACCTTCTCCCTCTCGGGGGGCTTTCTTT. This encodes CASRPSPSRGAFF.

This clone was recorded once. The V and J genes are TRBV7-9 and TRBJ1-2, with D possibly TRBD1 on 6 matching bases. V lost 1 base and J 6 bases, leaving 12 bases between the germline ends. The germline V gene has CDR1 SEHNR and CDR2 FQNEAQ (reference sequence). The CDR3 runs 14 residues. In DNA form, the CDR3 reads TGTGCCAGCAGCTTAGAAGGGGGAGGGGATGGCTACACCTTC. This codes for CASSLEGGGDGYTF. The full variable domain, rest sourced from reference TRBV7-9 and TRBJ1-2, is DTGVSQNPRHKITKRGQNVTFRCDPISEHNRLYWYRQTLGQGPEFLTYFQNEAQLEKSRLLSDRFSAERPKGSFSTLEIQRTEQGDSAMYLCASSLEGGGDGYTFGSGTRLTVV.